This passage covers 19 T cell receptor beta chains from one sample sequenced in a study of blood T cell repertoires in COVID-19. Repertoires were generated with immunoSEQ multiplex PCR, while TCRdb's copy carries only in-frame clones and drops some. Here the sample spans 30,000 to 40,000 clones, 77% being singletons. Source material: peripheral blood. The receptors originated from a human donor in a cohort sampled during active COVID-19.

The gene calls are TRBV14 and TRBJ2-2, with D maybe TRBD1 (5 bases). The germline CDR1 and CDR2 sequences are SGHDN and FVKESK. Trimming cost V 1 base and J 5 bases, with 17 bases left between them. This CDR3 contains 17 residues. CDR3 in DNA: TGTGCCAGCAGCCAAGGTTTTCGGCAGGGTTTGACCGGGGAGCTGTTTTTT. Protein sequence: CASSQGFRQGLTGELFF.

The CDR3 loop reads CASSRLSSGRHNEQFF. CDR3 sequence (DNA): TGTGCCAGCAGCCGCCTATCTAGCGGGAGGCACAATGAGCAGTTCTTC. The chain recombines TRBV3-1 (or the pseudogene TRBV3-2) with TRBJ2-1; 11 bases fit TRBD2. With V trimmed by 4 bases and J by 5 bases, 7 bases remained unmatched. This CDR3 region has 16 residues. CDR1 LGHDT and CDR2 YNNKEL come from the germline V gene (reference sequence).

Comments on this clone: An end of the junction does not agree with germline; a read error may underlie this. This sequence joins TRBV6-5 and TRBJ1-5, with 8 bases aligning to TRBD1. This CDR3 region has 13 residues. The germline gives CDR1 MNHEY, CDR2 SVGAGI. The CDR3 spells CASSPGGNRPQHF. CDR3 nucleotides: TGTGCCAGCAGTCCAGGGGGCAATCGGCCCCAGCATTTT.

The chain links TRBV18 to TRBJ2-7; a weak D match, TRBD1 (6 bases). The V gene's germline CDR1 is KGHSH and CDR2 LQKENI. The CDR3 loop spans 13 amino acids. V was pared by 3 bases and J by 6 bases, with 12 bases between. The chain's CDR3 is CASSPGANGEQYF. The CDR3 DNA sequence: TGTGCCAGCTCACCGGGGGCGAATGGCGAGCAGTACTTC.

The chain links TRBV29-1 to TRBJ1-2; the D gene is possibly TRBD1 (6 bases). CDR1 and CDR2 from the germline V gene are SQVTM and ANQGSEA. This CDR3 comprises 13 residues. V lost 4 bases to trimming and J lost 8 bases, with 17 bases between them. CDR3 amino acids: CSVGPGGATGYTF. CDR3 in DNA: TGCAGCGTTGGACCGGGGGGGGCTACGGGCTACACCTTC. Complete variable domain (other parts from reference TRBV29-1 and TRBJ1-2): SAVISQKPSRDICQRGTSLTIQCQVDSQVTMMFWYRQQPGQSLTLIATANQGSEATYESGFVIDKFPISRPNLTFSTLTVSNMSPEDSSIYLCSVGPGGATGYTFGSGTRLTVV.

V and J are TRBV10-3 and TRBJ2-3; TRBD2 matches 12 bases. The ends lost 4 bases at V and 6 bases at J; junction bases unmatched: 2. The germline V gene has CDR1 ENHRY and CDR2 SYGVKD. This CDR3 is 14 amino acids long. CDR3 sequence: CAISASGGGDTQYF. CDR3 nucleotide sequence: TGTGCCATCAGTGCTAGCGGGGGGGGTGATACGCAGTATTTT.

A single count supports this clone. This chain links TRBV2 with TRBJ2-3; D remains ambiguous. The CDR3 totals 16 residues. Per germline, CDR1 SNHLY and CDR2 FYNNEI. Trimming removed 7 bases from V and 1 base from J, with 18 bases in between. In nucleotides, the CDR3 is TGTGCCAGCATAAGAAGTCGGGTTAGAGGCACAGATACGCAGTATTTT. As protein: CASIRSRVRGTDTQYF.

The CDR3 loop reads CASSYGRGRTNEKLFF. CDR3 coding DNA: TGTGCCAGTAGTTACGGGCGAGGGCGTACTAATGAAAAACTGTTTTTT. The chain recombines TRBV19 with TRBJ1-4, with D hard to call. Germline values: CDR1 LNHDA, CDR2 SQIVND (reference sequence). The length of the CDR3 is 16 residues. V lost 5 bases, J lost 2 bases, and 15 bases lay in between.

There are a few counts of this clone. The chain joins TRBV12-3 or TRBV12-4 to TRBJ1-2, with D tentatively TRBD1 (6 bases). The CDR3 length is 12 residues. V lost 3 bases and J 6 bases, leaving 8 bases between the germline ends. The CDR3 DNA reads as TGTGCCAGCAGTTTTGCAGGGGATGGCTACACCTTC. As protein: CASSFAGDGYTF.

The CDR3 DNA follows: TGTGCCAGTAGTATAAGGGGGCACCGCTCCTACGAGCAGTACTTC. Translated, it gives CASSIRGHRSYEQYF. This rearrangement joins TRBV19 to TRBJ2-7; the match to TRBD1 covers 7 bases. The CDR3 is made up of 15 amino acids. The germline gives CDR1 LNHDA, CDR2 SQIVND (reference sequence). Trimming took 2 bases from V and 0 from J; bases not matched to a gene: 4.

The chain recombines TRBV12-2 with TRBJ2-1; the DNA was not compared with TRBD2, the D call given in the table. TRBV12-2 is given as a pseudogene. CDR3 size: 19 residues. The CDR3 loop is CASRLDAAGPPWAYNEQFF. CDR3 in DNA: TGTGCAAGTCGCTTAGATGCGGCGGGACCCCCCTGGGCCTACAATGAGCAGTTCTTC.

The chain couples TRBV3-1 (or the pseudogene TRBV3-2) to TRBJ2-4; a possible D gene is TRBD2 (6 bases). The germline V gene encodes CDR1 LGHDT and CDR2 YNNKEL (reference sequence). The length of the CDR3 is 16 residues. V lost 0 bases, J lost 9 bases, and 18 bases lay in between. The chain's CDR3 is CASSQDIMAGRGIQYF. DNA of the CDR3: TGTGCCAGCAGCCAAGATATTATGGCGGGGCGGGGCATTCAGTACTTC.

This clone turned up a few times. The gene calls are TRBV5-8 and TRBJ1-2; D perhaps matches TRBD1 (6 bases). The CDR3 runs 14 residues. The V end lost 1 base, the J end lost 0 bases, and 7 bases lay between the germline ends. Germline V CDR1 and CDR2: SGHTS, YDEGEE. The CDR3 region is CASSLRGTNYGYTF. CDR3 in DNA: TGTGCCAGCAGCTTGAGGGGGACTAACTATGGCTACACCTTC.

J is TRBJ1-6 and V is TRBV6-5, with TRBD1 matching over 7 bases. The CDR3 has 14 amino acids. V was pared by 7 bases and J by 6 bases, with 6 bases of the junction left unmatched. The germline V gene encodes CDR1 MNHEY and CDR2 SVGAGI. The DNA for the CDR3 is TGTGCCAGCACAGGGGGGCGTAGTAATTCACCCCTCCACTTT. It is translated as CASTGGRSNSPLHF.

This clone was observed a few times. The CDR3 reads CASSESPGDTQYF. DNA of the CDR3: TGTGCCAGCAGTGAATCCCCAGGAGATACGCAGTATTTT. The gene calls are TRBV6-1 and TRBJ2-3; unclear D gene. Looked up from germline, CDR1 is MNHNS and CDR2 is SASEGT. V shed 2 bases and J shed 5 bases, with 8 bases lying between them. The CDR3 runs to 13 residues.

This sequence joins TRBV5-4 and TRBJ2-4, with 9 bases matching TRBD2. From germline, CDR1 is SGHNT and CDR2 YYREEE (reference sequence). J gave up 8 bases and V 4 bases, and 7 bases lay outside the gene matches. This CDR3 is 14 amino acids long. CDR3 in amino acids: CASSPETSGDIQYF. The DNA of the CDR3 is TGTGCCAGCAGCCCGGAGACTAGCGGAGACATTCAGTACTTC.

The chain employs TRBV28 and TRBJ1-1; perhaps TRBD1 as D (5 bases). This CDR3 is built from 14 residues. CDR1 and CDR2 from the germline V gene are MDHEN and SYDVKM. V was pared by 10 bases and J by 5 bases, with 20 bases between. This CDR3 is CATQGLTLRTEAFF. CDR3 DNA: TGTGCCACCCAGGGTCTAACCCTCAGAACTGAAGCTTTCTTT.

The chain combines TRBV9 with TRBJ2-7; 11 bases are a match to TRBD2. The CDR3 spans 15 residues. Germline CDR1 is SGDLS and CDR2 is YYNGEE. J lost 0 bases, V lost 3 bases, and 2 bases had no gene match. CDR3 protein: CASSALAGVSYEQYF. CDR3 nucleotides: TGTGCCAGCAGCGCACTAGCGGGAGTCTCCTACGAGCAGTACTTC.

V is TRBV5-1 and J is TRBJ1-1, with 7 bases aligning to TRBD1. Germline CDR1 reads SGHRS; CDR2 reads YFSETQ. This CDR3 spans 17 amino acids. V gave up 1 base and J gave up 0 bases; unmatched junction bases: 9. CDR3 protein: CASSLWRGRMMNTEAFF. The CDR3 bases are TGCGCCAGCAGCTTGTGGAGGGGGCGAATGATGAACACTGAAGCTTTCTTT.